This T cell receptor beta chain emerged from a study of blood T cell repertoires in COVID-19. Study at large: The United States, Italy and Spain were the sources of the acute and convalescent COVID-19 samples.

This clone was recorded a few times. Source study methods: Nucleated cell number was recorded as an estimate derived from reference gene primer amplification. Data came from immunoSEQ multiplex PCR; TCRdb stores just in-frame clones and leaves some out. That table furnishes V, J and clone size, whereas the DNA furnished D and trimming. The sample has approximately 500,000 clones, over 75% seen once. Cohort 3 donors were reported recovered after two negative PCRs, clearance, or symptom resolution. The CDR3 is 13 amino acids. CDR1 and CDR2 from the germline V gene are LNHDA and SQIVND (reference sequence). The V and J ends lost 4 bases and 5 bases respectively, with 11 bases between them.

The TCR sequence derives from a woman aged 40 to 50 who had recovered from COVID-19. V gene TRBV19 combines with J gene TRBJ2-5; perhaps TRBD1 as D (6 bases). The sample taken for sequencing was PBMCs or T cells enriched from blood (not recorded which). The CDR3: CASSKNRDETQYF. CDR3 DNA sequence: TGTGCCAGTAGTAAAAACAGGGATGAGACCCAGTACTTC. Supplemented by reference TRBV19 and TRBJ2-5, the full variable domain reads DGGITQSPKYLFRKEGQNVTLSCEQNLNHDAMYWYRQDPGQGLRLIYYSQIVNDFQKGDIAEGYSVSREKKESFPLTVTSAQKNPTAFYLCASSKNRDETQYFGPGTRLLVL.